This is a list of T cell receptor beta chains from one sample in a study of T cell responses to AZD1222 COVID-19 vaccine. The assay was immunoSEQ multiplex PCR, and TCRdb's table has in-frame clones only and misses some. Here the sample spans under 200,000 clones, around 94% being singletons. The sample here was peripheral blood, taken on day 0 of AZD1222 vaccination. Every receptor here comes from an adult in good health. Both conserved end residues are part of each CDR3. The D gene is left open where the match is weak. Clone sizes are given selectively: once, few, many, or a class where the clone is expanded.

v_gene	abundance	d_gene	j_gene	CDR3aa	CDR3nt
TRBV18	.	.	TRBJ2-7	CASSSTSAYEQYF	TGTGCCAGCTCATCCACAAGTGCCTACGAGCAGTACTTC
TRBV19	.	.	TRBJ1-3	CASSRTVGVENTIYF	TGTGCCAGTAGTAGGACAGTCGGCGTCGAAAACACCATATATTTT
TRBV7-2	.	TRBD1	TRBJ1-1	CASSLEPGGTFTEAFF	TGTGCCAGCAGCTTAGAGCCAGGGGGAACTTTCACTGAAGCTTTCTTT
TRBV5-1	.	.	TRBJ2-5	CASSFWGAETQYF	TGCGCCAGCAGCTTTTGGGGGGCCGAGACCCAGTACTTC
TRBV10-1	once	.	TRBJ2-6	CASGPPYWGCASGANVLTF	TGCGCCAGCGGTCCCCCCTACTGGGGATGTGCCTCTGGGGCCAACGTCCTGACTTTC
TRBV5-4	.	TRBD1	TRBJ1-4	CASSPSRGTGSEKLFF	TGTGCCAGCAGCCCTTCTCGGGGGACAGGGAGTGAAAAACTGTTTTTT
TRBV28	.	TRBD1	TRBJ1-2	CASGFVPAGGYNYGYTF	TGTGCCAGCGGATTCGTCCCCGCAGGGGGCTACAACTATGGCTACACCTTC
TRBV11-2	.	TRBD1	TRBJ1-4	CASSWGQGNEKLFF	TGTGCCAGCAGCTGGGGACAGGGGAATGAAAAACTGTTTTTT
TRBV19	.	.	TRBJ1-1	CASSTLGGGTEAFF	TGTGCCAGTAGTACCCTCGGGGGGGGGACTGAAGCTTTCTTT
TRBV24-1	.	.	TRBJ1-5	CASPGQGHRQPQHF	TGTGCCAGCCCGGGGCAGGGCCATAGACAGCCCCAGCATTTT
TRBV28	.	TRBD1	TRBJ1-1	CASSLVGGGLGDTEAFF	TGTGCCAGCAGTTTAGTCGGAGGGGGCTTAGGTGACACTGAAGCTTTCTTT
TRBV6-5	.	TRBD2	TRBJ2-4	CASRPSGEAKNIQYF	TGTGCCAGCAGACCCAGCGGGGAGGCCAAAAACATTCAGTACTTC
TRBV7-9	.	.	TRBJ1-3	CASSLESSGNTIYF	TGTGCCAGCAGCCTCGAAAGCTCTGGAAACACCATATATTTT
TRBV18	.	.	TRBJ1-6	CASSTYRDTEISPLHF	TGTGCCAGCTCGACCTACCGGGACACCGAAATTTCACCCCTCCACTTT
TRBV10-1	.	.	TRBJ1-1	CASSTGRGYDTEAFF	TGCGCCAGCAGTACTGGACGGGGGTATGACACTGAAGCTTTCTTT